This T cell receptor (beta chain) originates from a study of PD-L1 blockade in urothelial cancer. Across the whole study: Atezolizumab (1,200 mg intravenously every 3 weeks) began at some point between 2013 and 2015 for patients.

Specified time point: pretreatment peripheral blood. The study collected 1 to 8 samples per patient, pretreatment and on-treatment. Profiling relied on immunoSEQ multiplex PCR, and the TCRdb table lists in-frame clones only, not all of them. The sample has approximately 70,000 clones; about 83% are singletons. Germline V gives CDR1 SGHAT, CDR2 FQNNGV. CDR3 length equals 15 residues. Trimming left V 1 base short and J 6 bases short, with 12 bases between. This TCR came from a woman aged 70 to 79 with urothelial cancer. The source was PBMCs, collected around atezolizumab (anti-PD-L1) treatment. The V call is TRBV11-2, the J call TRBJ1-4; D unresolved. CDR3 nucleotide sequence: TGTGCCAGCAGCTTAGGCCCGACAAGTGATGAAAAACTGTTTTTT. This gives the protein CASSLGPTSDEKLFF.